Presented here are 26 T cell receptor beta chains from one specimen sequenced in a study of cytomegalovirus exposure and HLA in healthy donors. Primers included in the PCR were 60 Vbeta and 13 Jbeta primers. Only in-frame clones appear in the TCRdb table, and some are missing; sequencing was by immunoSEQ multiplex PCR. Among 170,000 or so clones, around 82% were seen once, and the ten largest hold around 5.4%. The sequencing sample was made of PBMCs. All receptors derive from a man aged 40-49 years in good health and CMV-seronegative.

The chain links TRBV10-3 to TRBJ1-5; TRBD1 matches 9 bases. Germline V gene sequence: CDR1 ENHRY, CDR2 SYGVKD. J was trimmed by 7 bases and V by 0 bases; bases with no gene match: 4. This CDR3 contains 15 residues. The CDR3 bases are TGTGCCATCAGTGAGTCACGGGACAGGGTGCAGCCCCAGCATTTT. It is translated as CAISESRDRVQPQHF.

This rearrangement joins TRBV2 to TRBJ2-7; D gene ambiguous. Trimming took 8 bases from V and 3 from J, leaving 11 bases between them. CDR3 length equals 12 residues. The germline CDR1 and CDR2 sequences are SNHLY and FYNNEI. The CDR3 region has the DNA TGTGCCAGCGGCCTGGGCCTCTACGAGCAGTACTTC. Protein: CASGLGLYEQYF.

The CDR3 DNA follows: TGTGCCAGCAGCGGACTAGTCCTTGGCTCCTACAATGAGCAGTTCTTC. Amino acid sequence: CASSGLVLGSYNEQFF. The rearrangement links TRBV5-4 to TRBJ2-1; 7 nucleotides agree with TRBD2. Losses at the gene ends were 4 bases for V and 0 bases for J; bases not matched to a gene: 7. The CDR3 is made up of 16 amino acids. Germline CDR1 and CDR2: SGHNT and YYREEE (reference sequence).

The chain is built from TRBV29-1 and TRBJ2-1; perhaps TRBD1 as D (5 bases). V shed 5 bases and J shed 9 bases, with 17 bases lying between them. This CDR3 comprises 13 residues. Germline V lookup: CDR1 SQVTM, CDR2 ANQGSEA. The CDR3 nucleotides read TGCAGCGTTATAGGACATTCGGAAGGTGAGCAGTTCTTC. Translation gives CSVIGHSEGEQFF.

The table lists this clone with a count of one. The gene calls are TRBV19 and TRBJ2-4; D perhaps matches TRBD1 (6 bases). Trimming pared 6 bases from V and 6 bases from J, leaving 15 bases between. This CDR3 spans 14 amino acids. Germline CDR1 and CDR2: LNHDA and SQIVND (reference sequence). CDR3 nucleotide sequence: TGTGCCAGTAGGGGCAGGGGAAGGGTAAACATTCAGTACTTC. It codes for CASRGRGRVNIQYF.

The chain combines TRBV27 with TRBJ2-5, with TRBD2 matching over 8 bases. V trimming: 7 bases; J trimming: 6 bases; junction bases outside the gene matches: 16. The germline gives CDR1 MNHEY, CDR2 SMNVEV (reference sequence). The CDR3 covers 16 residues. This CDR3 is CASTGGRGEIWKTQYF. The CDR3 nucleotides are TGTGCCAGCACCGGGGGGCGGGGGGAAATTTGGAAGACCCAGTACTTC.

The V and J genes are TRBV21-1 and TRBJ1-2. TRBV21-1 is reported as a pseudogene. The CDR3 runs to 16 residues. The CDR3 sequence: CASSKVSAGTHYGYTF. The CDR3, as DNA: TGTGCCAGCAGCAAAGTAAGTGCAGGGACTCACTATGGCTACACCTTC.

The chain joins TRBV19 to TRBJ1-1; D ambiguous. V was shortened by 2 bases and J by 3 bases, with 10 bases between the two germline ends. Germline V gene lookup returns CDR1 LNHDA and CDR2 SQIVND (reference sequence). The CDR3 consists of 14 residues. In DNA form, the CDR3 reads TGTGCCAGTAGTATACACGAGGAGTACACTGAAGCTTTCTTT. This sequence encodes CASSIHEEYTEAFF.

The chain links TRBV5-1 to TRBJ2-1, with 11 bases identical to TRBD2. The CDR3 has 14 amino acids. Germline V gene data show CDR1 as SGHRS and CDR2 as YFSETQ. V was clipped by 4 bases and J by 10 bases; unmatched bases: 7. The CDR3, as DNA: TGCGCCAGCAGCGTTAGCGGGGGGGCCGAAGAGCAGTTCTTC. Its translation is CASSVSGGAEEQFF.

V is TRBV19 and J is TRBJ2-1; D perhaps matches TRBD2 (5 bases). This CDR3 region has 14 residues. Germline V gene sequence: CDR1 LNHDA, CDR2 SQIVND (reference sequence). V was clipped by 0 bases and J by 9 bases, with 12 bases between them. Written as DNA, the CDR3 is TGTGCCAGTAGTATAGACGGAGGTAGGAGTGAGCAGTTCTTC. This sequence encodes CASSIDGGRSEQFF.

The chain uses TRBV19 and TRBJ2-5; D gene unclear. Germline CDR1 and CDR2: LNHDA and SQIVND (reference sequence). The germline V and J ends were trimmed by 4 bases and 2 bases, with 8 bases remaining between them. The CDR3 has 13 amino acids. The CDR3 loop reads CASSRARQETQYF. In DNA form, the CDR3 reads TGTGCCAGTAGTAGGGCCAGGCAAGAGACCCAGTACTTC.

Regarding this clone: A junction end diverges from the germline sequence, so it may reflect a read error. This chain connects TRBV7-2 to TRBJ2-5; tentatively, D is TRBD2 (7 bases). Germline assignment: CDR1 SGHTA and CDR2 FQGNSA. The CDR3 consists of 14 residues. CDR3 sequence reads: CASSLSSGRGLRNF. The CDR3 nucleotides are TGTGCCAGCAGCTTATCTTCTGGCAGGGGACTACGGAACTTC.

CDR3 sequence: CASRKTRDRVAPQHF. DNA for the CDR3: TGTGCCAGCAGAAAAACCCGGGACAGGGTAGCGCCCCAGCATTTT. The chain links TRBV6-1 to TRBJ1-5, with 9 bases lining up with TRBD1. CDR1 and CDR2 from the germline V gene are MNHNS and SASEGT. V lost 6 bases and J lost 9; bases outside the gene matches: 12. The CDR3 sequence is 15 residues long.

The CDR3 nucleotides are TGTGCCAGCTCACCCCGGACAGGGGGCCCCTACGAGCAGTACTTC. Amino acids: CASSPRTGGPYEQYF. The chain is built from TRBV18 and TRBJ2-7, with TRBD1 matching 11 bases. The CDR3 loop spans 15 amino acids. Trimming removed 3 bases from V and 2 bases from J; junction bases left unmatched: 3. Germline CDR1 is KGHSH and CDR2 is LQKENI.

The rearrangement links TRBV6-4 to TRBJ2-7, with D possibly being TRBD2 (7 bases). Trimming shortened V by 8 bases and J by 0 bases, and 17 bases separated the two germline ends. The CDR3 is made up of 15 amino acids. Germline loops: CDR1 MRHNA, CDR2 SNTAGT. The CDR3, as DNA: TGTGCCAGCCCATCTGGCGGGGGCAGCTCCTACGAGCAGTACTTC. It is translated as CASPSGGGSSYEQYF.

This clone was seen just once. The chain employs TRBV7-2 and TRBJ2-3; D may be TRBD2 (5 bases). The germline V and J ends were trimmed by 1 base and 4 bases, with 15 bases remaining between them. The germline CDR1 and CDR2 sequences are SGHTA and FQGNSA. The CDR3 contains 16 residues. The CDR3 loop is CASSLVLAWAPDTQYF. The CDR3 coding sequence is TGTGCCAGCAGCTTAGTGCTAGCTTGGGCCCCAGATACGCAGTATTTT. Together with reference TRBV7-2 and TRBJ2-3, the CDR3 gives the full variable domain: GAGVSQSPSNKVTEKGKDVELRCDPISGHTALYWYRQSLGQGLEFLIYFQGNSAPDKSGLPSDRFSAERTGGSVSTLTIQRTQQEDSAVYLCASSLVLAWAPDTQYFGPGTRLTVL.

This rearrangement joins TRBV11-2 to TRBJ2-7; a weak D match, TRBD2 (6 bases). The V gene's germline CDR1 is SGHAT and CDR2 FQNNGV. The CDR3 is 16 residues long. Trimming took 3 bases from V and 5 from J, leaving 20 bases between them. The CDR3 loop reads CASSFLSGLAPHEQYF. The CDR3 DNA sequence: TGTGCCAGCAGCTTCCTGAGCGGGCTCGCGCCCCACGAGCAGTACTTC.

The CDR3 loop reads CASSARGRWTGELFF. CDR3 DNA sequence: TGTGCCAGCAGTGCTCGGGGGAGGTGGACCGGGGAGCTGTTTTTT. This rearrangement joins TRBV25-1 to TRBJ2-2; maybe TRBD2 (6 bases). Per the germline V gene, CDR1 is MGHDK and CDR2 is SYGVNS. The CDR3 covers 15 residues. With 4 bases removed from V and 5 bases from J, the gap between germline ends came to 14 bases.

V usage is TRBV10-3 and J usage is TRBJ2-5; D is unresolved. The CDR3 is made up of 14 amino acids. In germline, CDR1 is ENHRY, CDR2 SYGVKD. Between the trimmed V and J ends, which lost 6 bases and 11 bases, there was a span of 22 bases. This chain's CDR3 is CAISLERPGLEQYF. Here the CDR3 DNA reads TGTGCCATCAGCCTTGAACGACCGGGTTTGGAGCAGTACTTC.

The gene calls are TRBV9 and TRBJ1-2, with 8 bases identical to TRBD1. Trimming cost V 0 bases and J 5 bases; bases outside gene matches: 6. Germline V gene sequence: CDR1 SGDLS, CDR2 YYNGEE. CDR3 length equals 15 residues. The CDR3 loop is CASSVAGTGGYGYTF. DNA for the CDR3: TGTGCCAGCAGCGTAGCTGGAACAGGGGGATATGGCTACACCTTC.

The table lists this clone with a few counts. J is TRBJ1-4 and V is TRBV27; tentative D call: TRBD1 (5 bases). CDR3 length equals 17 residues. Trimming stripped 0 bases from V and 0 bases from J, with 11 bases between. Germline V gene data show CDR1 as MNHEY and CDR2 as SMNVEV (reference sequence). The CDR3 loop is CASSLSPPTATNEKLFF. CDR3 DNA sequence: TGTGCCAGCAGTTTATCGCCCCCGACAGCAACTAATGAAAAACTGTTTTTT.

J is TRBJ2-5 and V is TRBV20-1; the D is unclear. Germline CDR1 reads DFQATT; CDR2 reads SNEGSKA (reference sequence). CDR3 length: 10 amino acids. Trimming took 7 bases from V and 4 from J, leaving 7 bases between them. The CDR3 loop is CSVAVETQYF. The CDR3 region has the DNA TGCAGTGTAGCAGTAGAGACCCAGTACTTC.

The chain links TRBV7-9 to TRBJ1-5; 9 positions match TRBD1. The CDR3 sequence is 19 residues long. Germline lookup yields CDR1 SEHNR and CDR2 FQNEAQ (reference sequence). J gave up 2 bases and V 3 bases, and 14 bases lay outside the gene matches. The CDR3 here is CASSFSTGQGASGNQPQHF. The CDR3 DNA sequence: TGTGCCAGCAGCTTTTCCACGGGACAGGGCGCAAGTGGCAATCAGCCCCAGCATTTT.

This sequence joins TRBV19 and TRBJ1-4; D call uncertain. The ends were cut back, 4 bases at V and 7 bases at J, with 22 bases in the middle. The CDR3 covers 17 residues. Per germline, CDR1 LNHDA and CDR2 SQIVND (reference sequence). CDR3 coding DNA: TGTGCCAGTAGTACCTCCCAGCTAAGATCAGGAGGTGAAAAACTGTTTTTT. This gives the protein CASSTSQLRSGGEKLFF. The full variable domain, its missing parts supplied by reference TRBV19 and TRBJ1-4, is DGGITQSPKYLFRKEGQNVTLSCEQNLNHDAMYWYRQDPGQGLRLIYYSQIVNDFQKGDIAEGYSVSREKKESFPLTVTSAQKNPTAFYLCASSTSQLRSGGEKLFFGSGTQLSVL.

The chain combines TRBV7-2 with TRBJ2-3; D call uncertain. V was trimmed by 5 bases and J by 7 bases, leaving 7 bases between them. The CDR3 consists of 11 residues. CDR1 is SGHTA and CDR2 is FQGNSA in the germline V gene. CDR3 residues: CASSHPNTQYF. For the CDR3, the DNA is TGTGCCAGCAGCCACCCTAATACGCAGTATTTT. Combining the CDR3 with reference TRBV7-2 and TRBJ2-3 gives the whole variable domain GAGVSQSPSNKVTEKGKDVELRCDPISGHTALYWYRQSLGQGLEFLIYFQGNSAPDKSGLPSDRFSAERTGGSVSTLTIQRTQQEDSAVYLCASSHPNTQYFGPGTRLTVL.

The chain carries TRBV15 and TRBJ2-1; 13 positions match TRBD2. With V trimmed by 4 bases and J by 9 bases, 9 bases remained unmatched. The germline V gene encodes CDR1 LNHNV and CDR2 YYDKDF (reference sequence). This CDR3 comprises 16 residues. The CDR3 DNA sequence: TGTGCCACCAGCATATCTTCGGGACTAGCGGGAACTGAGCAGTTCTTC. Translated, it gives CATSISSGLAGTEQFF.